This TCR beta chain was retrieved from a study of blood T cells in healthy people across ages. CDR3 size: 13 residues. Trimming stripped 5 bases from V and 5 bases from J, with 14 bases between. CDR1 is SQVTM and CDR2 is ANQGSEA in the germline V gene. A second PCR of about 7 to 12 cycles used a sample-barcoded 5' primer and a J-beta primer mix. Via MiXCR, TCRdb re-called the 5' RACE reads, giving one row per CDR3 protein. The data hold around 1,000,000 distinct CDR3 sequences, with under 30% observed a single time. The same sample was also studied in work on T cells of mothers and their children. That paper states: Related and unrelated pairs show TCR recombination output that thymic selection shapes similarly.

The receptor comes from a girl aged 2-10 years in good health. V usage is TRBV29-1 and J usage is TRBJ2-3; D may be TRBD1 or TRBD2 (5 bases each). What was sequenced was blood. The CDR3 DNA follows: TGCAGCGTTAGGGGCGGGCTGCAAGATACGCAGTATTTT. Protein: CSVRGGLQDTQYF.